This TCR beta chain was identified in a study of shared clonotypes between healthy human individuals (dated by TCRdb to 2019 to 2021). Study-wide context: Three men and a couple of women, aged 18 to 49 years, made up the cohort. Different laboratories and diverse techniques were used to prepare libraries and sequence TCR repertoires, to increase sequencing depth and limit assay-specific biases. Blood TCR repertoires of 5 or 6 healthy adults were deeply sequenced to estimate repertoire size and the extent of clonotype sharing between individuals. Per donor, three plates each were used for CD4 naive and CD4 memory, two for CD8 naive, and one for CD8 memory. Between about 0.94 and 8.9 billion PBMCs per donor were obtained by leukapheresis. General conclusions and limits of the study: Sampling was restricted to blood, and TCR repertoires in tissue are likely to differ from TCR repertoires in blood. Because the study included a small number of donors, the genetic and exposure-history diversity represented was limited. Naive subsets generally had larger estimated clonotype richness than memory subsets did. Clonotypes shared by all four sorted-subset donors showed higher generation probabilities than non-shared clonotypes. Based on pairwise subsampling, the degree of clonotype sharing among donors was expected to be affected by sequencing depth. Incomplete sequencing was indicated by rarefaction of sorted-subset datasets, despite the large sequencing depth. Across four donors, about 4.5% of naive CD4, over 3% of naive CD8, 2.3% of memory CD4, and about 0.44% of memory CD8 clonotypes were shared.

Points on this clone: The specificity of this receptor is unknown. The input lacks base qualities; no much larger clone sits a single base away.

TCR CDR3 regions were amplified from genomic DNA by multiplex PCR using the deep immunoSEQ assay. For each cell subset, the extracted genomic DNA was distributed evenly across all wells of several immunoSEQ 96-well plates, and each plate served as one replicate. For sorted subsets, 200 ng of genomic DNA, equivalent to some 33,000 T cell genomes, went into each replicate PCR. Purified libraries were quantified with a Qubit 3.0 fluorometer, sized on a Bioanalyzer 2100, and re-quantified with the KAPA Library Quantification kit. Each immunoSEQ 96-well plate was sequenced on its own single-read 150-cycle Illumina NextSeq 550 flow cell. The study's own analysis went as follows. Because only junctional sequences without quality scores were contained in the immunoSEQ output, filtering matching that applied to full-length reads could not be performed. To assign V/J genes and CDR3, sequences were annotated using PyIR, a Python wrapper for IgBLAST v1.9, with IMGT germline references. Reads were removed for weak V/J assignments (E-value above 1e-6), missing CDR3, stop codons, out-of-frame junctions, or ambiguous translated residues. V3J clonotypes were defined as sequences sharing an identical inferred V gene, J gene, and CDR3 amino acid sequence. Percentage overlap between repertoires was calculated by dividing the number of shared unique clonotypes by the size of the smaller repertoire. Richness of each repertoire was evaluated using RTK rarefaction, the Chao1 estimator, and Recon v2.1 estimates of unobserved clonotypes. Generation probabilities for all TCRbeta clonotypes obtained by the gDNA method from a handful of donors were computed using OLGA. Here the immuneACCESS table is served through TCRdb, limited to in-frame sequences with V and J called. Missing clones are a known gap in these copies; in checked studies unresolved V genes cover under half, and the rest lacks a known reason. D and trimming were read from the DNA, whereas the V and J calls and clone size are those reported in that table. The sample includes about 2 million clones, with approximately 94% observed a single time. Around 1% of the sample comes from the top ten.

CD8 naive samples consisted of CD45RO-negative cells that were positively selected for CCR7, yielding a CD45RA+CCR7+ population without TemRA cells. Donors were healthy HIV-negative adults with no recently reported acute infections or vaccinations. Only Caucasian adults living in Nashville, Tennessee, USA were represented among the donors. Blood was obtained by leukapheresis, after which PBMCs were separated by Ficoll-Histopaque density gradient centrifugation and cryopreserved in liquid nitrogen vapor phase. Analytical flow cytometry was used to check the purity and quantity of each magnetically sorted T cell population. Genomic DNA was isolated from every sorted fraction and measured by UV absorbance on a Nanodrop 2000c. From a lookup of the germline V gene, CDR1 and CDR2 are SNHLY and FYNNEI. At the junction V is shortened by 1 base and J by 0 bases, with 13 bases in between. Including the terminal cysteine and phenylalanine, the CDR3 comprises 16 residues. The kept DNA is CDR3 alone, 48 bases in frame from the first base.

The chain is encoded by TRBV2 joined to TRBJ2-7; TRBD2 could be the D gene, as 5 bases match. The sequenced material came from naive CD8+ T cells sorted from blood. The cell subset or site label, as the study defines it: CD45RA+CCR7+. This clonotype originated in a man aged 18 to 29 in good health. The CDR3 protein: CASSEVEGISSYEQYF. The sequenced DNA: TGTGCCAGCAGTGAAGTTGAGGGCATCAGCTCCTACGAGCAGTACTTC. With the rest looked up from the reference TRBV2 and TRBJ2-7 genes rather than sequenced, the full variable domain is EPEVTQTPSHQVTQMGQEVILRCVPISNHLYFYWYRQILGQKVEFLVSFYNNEISEKSEIFDDQFSVERPDGSNFTLKIRSTKLEDSAMYFCASSEVEGISSYEQYFGPGTRLTVT.